This T cell receptor beta chain was captured by sequencing in a study of blood T cell repertoires in COVID-19. As for the study in general: There were acute and convalescent COVID-19 samples, and they came from the United States, Italy and Spain.

Repertoires were generated with immunoSEQ multiplex PCR, while TCRdb's copy carries only in-frame clones and drops some. The table shows 100,000 to 150,000 clones, with approximately 83% occurring only once. The germline gives CDR1 MNHEY, CDR2 SMNVEV (reference sequence). V dropped 2 bases and J dropped 0; count of bases not matched to a gene: 4. CDR3 size: 16 residues. The clonotype was recovered from a woman of 80 years or more with acute or convalescent COVID-19. The V call is TRBV27, the J call TRBJ1-2; 9 bases line up with TRBD1. Sequenced sample: peripheral blood. The CDR3 sequence is CASSLRTGVTNYGYTF. The DNA for the CDR3 is TGTGCCAGCAGTTTACGGACAGGGGTTACTAACTATGGCTACACCTTC.